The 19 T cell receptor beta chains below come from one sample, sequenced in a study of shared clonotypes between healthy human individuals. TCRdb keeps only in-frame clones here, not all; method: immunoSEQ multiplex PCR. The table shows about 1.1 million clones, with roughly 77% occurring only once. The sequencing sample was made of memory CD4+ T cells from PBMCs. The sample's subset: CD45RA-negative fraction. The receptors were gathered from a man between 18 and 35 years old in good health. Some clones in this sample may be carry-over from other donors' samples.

DNA for the CDR3: TGTGCCAGCAGCTTAGGACTAGCGGGAGGGTATCAGCAGTACTTC. It is translated as CASSLGLAGGYQQYF. The chain is built from TRBV7-2 and TRBJ2-5, with 14 nucleotides matching TRBD2. V was clipped by 1 base and J by 11 bases; unmatched bases: 6. Per germline, CDR1 SGHTA and CDR2 FQGNSA. The CDR3 extends over 15 amino acids.

The CDR3 DNA is TGTGCCACCAGCAGAGATAAGGGGCTCTATCAGCCCCAGCATTTT. Its protein product is CATSRDKGLYQPQHF. The genes are TRBV15 and TRBJ1-5, with D perhaps matching TRBD1 (5 bases). Germline V lookup: CDR1 LNHNV, CDR2 YYDKDF (reference sequence). This CDR3 region has 15 residues. V was clipped by 0 bases and J by 5 bases, with 11 bases between them.

CDR3 DNA: TGTGCCAGCTCACCGAACCAGGCTTACCAAGAGACCCAGTACTTC. It translates to CASSPNQAYQETQYF. The chain carries TRBV18 and TRBJ2-5; D unclear. CDR1 and CDR2 from the germline V gene are KGHSH and LQKENI. The CDR3 contains 15 residues. Trimming left V 3 bases short and J 0 bases short, with 11 bases between.

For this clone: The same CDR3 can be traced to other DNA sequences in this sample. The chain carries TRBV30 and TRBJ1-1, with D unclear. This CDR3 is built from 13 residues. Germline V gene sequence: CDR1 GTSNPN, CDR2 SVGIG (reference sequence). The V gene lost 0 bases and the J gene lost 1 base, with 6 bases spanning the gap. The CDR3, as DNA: TGTGCCTGGAGTGTGCGGGGGAACACTGAAGCTTTCTTT. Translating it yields CAWSVRGNTEAFF.

The CDR3 DNA sequence: TGCGCCAGCAGCTTGGCCGGGGCCGAGGTGGAGACCCAGTACTTC. As protein: CASSLAGAEVETQYF. The rearrangement uses TRBV5-1 and TRBJ2-5; either TRBD1 or TRBD2 may supply D (5 bases each). The germline gives CDR1 SGHRS, CDR2 YFSETQ. Deletions cut 0 bases from V and 5 bases from J, with 14 bases between. This CDR3 is 15 amino acids long.

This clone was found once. CDR3 sequence: CASSPSIQGEKLFF. DNA of the CDR3: TGTGCCAGCAGCCCCTCAATACAGGGTGAAAAACTGTTTTTT. The chain carries TRBV6-5 and TRBJ1-4; D might be TRBD1 (6 bases). V lost 6 bases, J lost 7 bases, and 15 bases lay in between. CDR3 size: 14 residues. In germline, CDR1 is MNHEY, CDR2 SVGAGI.

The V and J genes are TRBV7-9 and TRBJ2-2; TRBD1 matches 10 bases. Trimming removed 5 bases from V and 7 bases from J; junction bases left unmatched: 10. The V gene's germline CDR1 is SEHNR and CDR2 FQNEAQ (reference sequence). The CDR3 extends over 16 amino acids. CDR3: CASSRGQGGAGGELFF. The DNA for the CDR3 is TGTGCCAGCAGCCGAGGACAGGGGGGAGCAGGCGGGGAGCTGTTTTTT.

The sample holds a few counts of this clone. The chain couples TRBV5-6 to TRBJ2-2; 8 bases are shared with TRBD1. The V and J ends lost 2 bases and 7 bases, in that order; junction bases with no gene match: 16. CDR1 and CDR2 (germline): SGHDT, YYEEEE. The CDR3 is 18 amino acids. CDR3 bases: TGTGCCAGCAGCTTTTTTTCGGGACAGGTATTGAACCGCGGGGAGCTGTTTTTT. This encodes CASSFFSGQVLNRGELFF.

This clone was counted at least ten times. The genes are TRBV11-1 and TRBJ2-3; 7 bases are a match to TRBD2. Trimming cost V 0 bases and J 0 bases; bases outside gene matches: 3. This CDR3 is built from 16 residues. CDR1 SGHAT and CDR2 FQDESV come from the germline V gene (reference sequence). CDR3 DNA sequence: TGTGCCAGCAGCTTAGCGACTAGCCCTAGCACAGATACGCAGTATTTT. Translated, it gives CASSLATSPSTDTQYF.

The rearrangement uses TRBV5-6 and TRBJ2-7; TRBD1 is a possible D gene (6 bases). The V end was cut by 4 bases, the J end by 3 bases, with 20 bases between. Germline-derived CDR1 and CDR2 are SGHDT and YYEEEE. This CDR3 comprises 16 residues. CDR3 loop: CASSTPVGGPLYEQYF. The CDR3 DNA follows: TGTGCCAGCAGCACACCAGTAGGGGGTCCCCTCTACGAGCAGTACTTC.

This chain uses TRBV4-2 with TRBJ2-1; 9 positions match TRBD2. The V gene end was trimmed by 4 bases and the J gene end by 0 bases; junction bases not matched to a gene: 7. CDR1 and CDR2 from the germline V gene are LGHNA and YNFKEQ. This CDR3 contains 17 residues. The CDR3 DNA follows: TGTGCCAGCAGCCTACAATATAGCGGGAGCTCCTACAATGAGCAGTTCTTC. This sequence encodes CASSLQYSGSSYNEQFF.

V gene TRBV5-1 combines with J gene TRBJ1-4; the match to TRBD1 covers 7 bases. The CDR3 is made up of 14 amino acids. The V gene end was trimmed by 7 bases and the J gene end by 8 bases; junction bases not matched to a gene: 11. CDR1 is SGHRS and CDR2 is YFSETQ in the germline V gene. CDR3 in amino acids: CASGRGQDGEKLFF. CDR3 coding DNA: TGCGCCAGCGGGAGGGGGCAGGATGGAGAAAAACTGTTTTTT.

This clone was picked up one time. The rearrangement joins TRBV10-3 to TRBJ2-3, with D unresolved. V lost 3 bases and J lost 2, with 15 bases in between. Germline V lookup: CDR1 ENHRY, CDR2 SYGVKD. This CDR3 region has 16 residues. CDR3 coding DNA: TGTGCCATCAGTGATTGGAAGGAGAGTTCCACAGATACGCAGTATTTT. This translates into CAISDWKESSTDTQYF.

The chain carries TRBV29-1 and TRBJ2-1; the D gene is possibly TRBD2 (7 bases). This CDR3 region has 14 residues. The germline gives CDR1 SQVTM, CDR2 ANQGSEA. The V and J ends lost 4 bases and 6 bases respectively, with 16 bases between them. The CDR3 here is CSVVIGGHSNEQFF. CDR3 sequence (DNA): TGCAGCGTTGTTATCGGGGGGCATTCCAATGAGCAGTTCTTC.

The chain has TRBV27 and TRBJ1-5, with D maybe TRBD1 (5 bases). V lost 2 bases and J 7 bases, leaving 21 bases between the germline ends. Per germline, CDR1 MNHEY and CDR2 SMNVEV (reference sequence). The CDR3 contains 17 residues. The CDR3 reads CASSLADGQGSGQPQHF. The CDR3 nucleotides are TGTGCCAGCAGTTTAGCCGATGGTCAGGGTAGTGGGCAGCCCCAGCATTTT.

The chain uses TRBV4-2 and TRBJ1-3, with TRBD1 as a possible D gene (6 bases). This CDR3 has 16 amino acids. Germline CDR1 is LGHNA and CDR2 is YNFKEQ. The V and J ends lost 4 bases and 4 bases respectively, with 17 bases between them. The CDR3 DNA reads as TGTGCCAGCAGCCCAAAAAGCACAGGGATCGGAAACACCATATATTTT. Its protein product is CASSPKSTGIGNTIYF.

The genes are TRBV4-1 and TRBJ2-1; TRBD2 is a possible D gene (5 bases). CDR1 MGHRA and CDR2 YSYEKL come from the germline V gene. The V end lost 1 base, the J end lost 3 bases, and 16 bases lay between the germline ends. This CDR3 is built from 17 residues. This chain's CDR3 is CASSQGPRGTLYNEQFF. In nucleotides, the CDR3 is TGCGCCAGCAGCCAAGGACCCCGGGGTACGCTCTACAATGAGCAGTTCTTC.

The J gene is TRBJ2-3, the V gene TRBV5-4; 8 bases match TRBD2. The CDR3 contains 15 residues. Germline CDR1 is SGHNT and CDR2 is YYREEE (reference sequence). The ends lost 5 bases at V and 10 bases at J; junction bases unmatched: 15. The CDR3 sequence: CASSEPGLGDSSQYF. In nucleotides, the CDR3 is TGTGCCAGCAGTGAACCGGGACTAGGGGACTCTTCGCAGTATTTT.

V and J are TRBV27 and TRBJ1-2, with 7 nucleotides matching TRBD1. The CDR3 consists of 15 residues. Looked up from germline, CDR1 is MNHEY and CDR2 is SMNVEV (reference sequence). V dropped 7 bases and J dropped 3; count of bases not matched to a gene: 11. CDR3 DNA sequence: TGTGCCAGCACAACCTATCGACAGGGAGACTATGGCTACACCTTC. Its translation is CASTTYRQGDYGYTF.